This TCR beta chain was identified in a study of shared T cell receptors in the human thymus. This table comes from immunoSEQ multiplex PCR, and its TCRdb copy is limited to in-frame clones, with some not included. This sample has under 700,000 clones, with about 80% found just once. The CDR3 extends over 12 amino acids. Germline CDR1 reads SGDLS; CDR2 reads YYNGEE. The V and J ends lost 0 bases and 7 bases respectively, with 5 bases between them. This sample also belongs to another study, concerning human thymus T cells.

The sequenced sample was thymocytes. The receptor's source is a boy younger than two with a congenital heart defect. The chain combines TRBV9 with TRBJ2-1, with D unclear. The CDR3 loop is CASSVVENEQFF. The CDR3 DNA reads TGTGCCAGCAGCGTAGTCGAGAATGAGCAGTTCTTC.